The 29 T cell receptor beta chains presented below share a single source sample, sequenced in a study of blood T cell repertoires in COVID-19. TCRdb keeps only in-frame clones here, not all; method: immunoSEQ multiplex PCR. The sample has some 100,000 clones; just over 90% are singletons. Sequenced: peripheral blood. The receptors were sampled from a man aged 55 to 70 with acute or convalescent COVID-19.

The rearrangement joins TRBV3-1 (or the pseudogene TRBV3-2) to TRBJ1-5, with 9 bases aligning to TRBD1. The germline V gene has CDR1 LGHDT and CDR2 YNNKEL (reference sequence). The CDR3 is 14 amino acids. After removal of 4 bases from V and 4 bases from J, the junction contained 2 bases not matched to a gene. The chain's CDR3 is CASSPGTGNQPQHF. The CDR3 DNA follows: TGTGCCAGCAGCCCCGGGACAGGGAATCAGCCCCAGCATTTT.

The J gene is TRBJ2-7, the V gene TRBV3-1 (or the pseudogene TRBV3-2); D remains unclear. CDR1 LGHDT and CDR2 YNNKEL come from the germline V gene (reference sequence). The germline V and J ends were trimmed by 5 bases and 1 base, with 12 bases remaining between them. The CDR3 runs 14 residues. CDR3 nucleotides: TGTGCCAGCAGCATATCCCCAGCGTCCTACGAGCAGTACGTC. It is translated as CASSISPASYEQYV.

The rearrangement uses TRBV19 and TRBJ1-5; 9 bases are shared with TRBD1. Germline values: CDR1 LNHDA, CDR2 SQIVND (reference sequence). Trimming cost V 2 bases and J 6 bases; bases outside gene matches: 5. The CDR3 contains 15 residues. The DNA of the CDR3 is TGTGCCAGTAGTATAATGGGACAGGGCGGTCAGCCCCAGCATTTT. The encoded protein is CASSIMGQGGQPQHF.

The rearrangement uses TRBV6-1 and TRBJ1-3, with D hard to call. The V gene lost 0 bases and the J gene lost 0 bases, with 6 bases spanning the gap. Germline-derived CDR1 and CDR2 are MNHNS and SASEGT. The CDR3 is 15 amino acids. CDR3 residues: CASSEAGVSGNTIYF. DNA for the CDR3: TGTGCCAGCAGTGAAGCGGGCGTCTCTGGAAACACCATATATTTT.

This chain joins TRBV11-3 and TRBJ1-1, with 8 bases matching TRBD1. Trimming cost V 5 bases and J 5 bases; bases outside gene matches: 13. The germline V gene encodes CDR1 SGHNT and CDR2 YENEEA. The CDR3 consists of 16 residues. The CDR3 DNA is TGTGCCAGCAGCCTTGGGACAGGCGAAATTGGGACTGAAGCTTTCTTT. Its translation is CASSLGTGEIGTEAFF.

The chain uses TRBV10-3 and TRBJ2-3; weak D call: TRBD2 (7 bases). Trimming took off 2 bases at V and 2 bases at J, with 8 bases between the two ends. The CDR3 consists of 14 residues. From germline, CDR1 is ENHRY and CDR2 SYGVKD. The CDR3 coding sequence is TGTGCCATCAGTGAGGGGGGGGCCACAGATACGCAGTATTTT. Translated: CAISEGGATDTQYF.

The chain recombines TRBV3-1 (or the pseudogene TRBV3-2) with TRBJ2-2; D is perhaps TRBD2 (6 bases). The CDR3 consists of 15 residues. The V gene's germline CDR1 is LGHDT and CDR2 YNNKEL (reference sequence). V gave up 7 bases and J gave up 4 bases, with 16 bases separating them. The CDR3: CASTRSGRATGELFF. The CDR3 coding sequence is TGTGCCAGCACTCGATCCGGGAGAGCCACCGGGGAGCTGTTTTTT.

The V call is TRBV15, the J call TRBJ2-1; a possible D gene is TRBD2 (5 bases). The CDR3 runs 15 residues. Germline CDR1 is LNHNV and CDR2 is YYDKDF (reference sequence). The V gene lost 5 bases and the J gene lost 3 bases, with 14 bases spanning the gap. CDR3 DNA: TGTGCCACCAGCGGGGAGTTAGTAATCTACAATGAGCAGTTCTTC. Its translation is CATSGELVIYNEQFF.

This chain connects TRBV30 to TRBJ1-1; no clear D. V shed 4 bases and J shed 7 bases, with 13 bases lying between them. From germline, CDR1 is GTSNPN and CDR2 SVGIG (reference sequence). CDR3 length: 12 amino acids. The CDR3 loop is CAWTGAGSEAFF. The CDR3 coding sequence is TGTGCCTGGACAGGCGCCGGCAGTGAAGCTTTCTTT.

The rearrangement links TRBV30 to TRBJ1-2, with TRBD1 as a possible D gene (5 bases). Between the trimmed V and J ends, which lost 2 bases and 2 bases, there was a span of 9 bases. Looked up from germline, CDR1 is GTSNPN and CDR2 is SVGIG (reference sequence). CDR3 length: 13 amino acids. The CDR3 loop reads CAWSQDRNYGYTF. The CDR3 DNA reads as TGTGCCTGGAGTCAAGACAGAAACTATGGCTACACCTTC. Using reference TRBV30 and TRBJ1-2 for the parts outside the CDR3, the full variable domain is SQTIHQWPATLVQPVGSPLSLECTVEGTSNPNLYWYRQAAGRGLQLLFYSVGIGQISSEVPQNLSASRPQDRQFILSSKKLLLSDSGFYLCAWSQDRNYGYTFGSGTRLTVV.

The V call is TRBV5-1, the J call TRBJ1-2; TRBD1 matches 7 bases. Germline V CDR1 and CDR2: SGHRS, YFSETQ. The CDR3 loop spans 15 amino acids. The V segment lost 4 bases and the J segment 7 bases; nucleotides outside the gene matches: 13. The CDR3 region has the DNA TGCGCCAGCAGCATAGGTACAGGGGCCCGTGGTGGCTACACCTTC. This translates into CASSIGTGARGGYTF.

Here the CDR3 DNA reads TGCGCCAGCAGCCCCCCGGAGGCTAGCGGGATGAGCTCCTACGAGCAGTACGTC. Amino acids: CASSPPEASGMSSYEQYV. This chain connects TRBV4-1 to TRBJ2-7, with TRBD2 matching over 9 bases. The V gene's germline CDR1 is MGHRA and CDR2 YSYEKL. The CDR3 totals 18 residues. J was trimmed by 0 bases and V by 4 bases; bases with no gene match: 13.

This clone occurred once. The rearrangement links TRBV12-3 or TRBV12-4 to TRBJ2-5, with D possibly TRBD2 on 6 matching bases. The CDR3 runs 13 residues. The V end was cut by 6 bases, the J end by 2 bases, with 10 bases between. The CDR3 DNA follows: TGTGCCAGCAGCCCGGAGGGGCAAGAGACCCAGTACTTC. Translated: CASSPEGQETQYF.

About this clone: Other DNA sequences from this sample encode an identical CDR3 as well. This chain uses TRBV24-1 with TRBJ2-3; 7 bases align to TRBD1. The CDR3 consists of 15 residues. The ends lost 4 bases at V and 2 bases at J; junction bases unmatched: 5. CDR1 is KGHDR and CDR2 is SFDVKD in the germline V gene. This CDR3 is CATSERQGSTDTQYF. CDR3 nucleotides: TGTGCCACCAGTGAGCGACAGGGCTCCACAGATACGCAGTATTTT.

The J gene is TRBJ2-7, the V gene TRBV11-2; 7 bases line up with TRBD2. Germline V gene lookup returns CDR1 SGHAT and CDR2 FQNNGV. The CDR3 covers 16 residues. V lost 5 bases to trimming and J lost 3 bases; unmatched junction nucleotides: 13. The CDR3 region is CASSELFARELYEQYF. For the CDR3, the DNA is TGTGCCAGCAGCGAACTTTTTGCGCGGGAGCTCTACGAGCAGTACTTC.

V is TRBV7-8 and J is TRBJ2-7; D ambiguous. CDR3 size: 14 residues. In germline, CDR1 is SGHVS, CDR2 FQNEAQ. V was trimmed by 3 bases and J by 3 bases, leaving 12 bases between them. CDR3 bases: TGTGCCAGCAGCTTGACTTCTAAGAACTACGAGCAGTACGTC. The encoded protein is CASSLTSKNYEQYV.

The V and J genes are TRBV19 and TRBJ1-5, with 7 bases that match TRBD1. The length of the CDR3 is 15 residues. Germline V gives CDR1 LNHDA, CDR2 SQIVND (reference sequence). With 5 bases clipped from V and 4 bases from J, the junction kept 8 bases outside the gene matches. The CDR3 DNA sequence: TGTGCCAGTAGTCCGACAGGGTTGGGGAATCAGCCCCAGCATTTT. This translates into CASSPTGLGNQPQHF.

The chain carries TRBV6-4 and TRBJ1-2; D is ambiguous. The CDR3 loop spans 15 amino acids. Germline lookup yields CDR1 MRHNA and CDR2 SNTAGT. V lost 0 bases and J lost 4, with 12 bases in between. CDR3 DNA: TGTGCCAGCAGTGACTCACCTACAGCATCCTATGGCTACACCTTC. It encodes CASSDSPTASYGYTF.

The chain has TRBV28 and TRBJ2-7; possible D gene TRBD2, 7 bases. Trimming pared 6 bases from V and 3 bases from J, leaving 15 bases between. The CDR3 spans 14 residues. CDR1 is MDHEN, CDR2 SYDVKM, per germline. The CDR3, as DNA: TGTGCCAGCAGCCTAGTAAGGGGGGGCTACGAGCAGTACTTC. It encodes CASSLVRGGYEQYF.

This chain joins TRBV5-1 and TRBJ2-7; 10 bases line up with TRBD2. This CDR3 has 13 amino acids. With V trimmed by 0 bases and J by 7 bases, 1 base remained unmatched. Germline CDR1 SGHRS, CDR2 YFSETQ. CDR3 residues: CASSLDSGREQYF. The CDR3 nucleotides are TGCGCCAGCAGCTTGGATAGCGGGAGGGAGCAGTACTTC.

This chain links TRBV5-5 with TRBJ2-2, with TRBD1 matching over 9 bases. CDR3 length equals 15 residues. Germline values: CDR1 SGHKS, CDR2 YYEKEE (reference sequence). V lost 3 bases and J lost 3; bases outside the gene matches: 3. The CDR3 bases are TGTGCCAGCAGCTGGGGGACAGGGTACACCGGGGAGCTGTTTTTT. Residues: CASSWGTGYTGELFF.

This clone showed up just once. The chain has TRBV28 and TRBJ1-4, with TRBD1 matching over 7 bases. There are 15 residues in the CDR3. With V trimmed by 5 bases and J by 4 bases, 7 bases remained unmatched. CDR1 is MDHEN and CDR2 is SYDVKM in the germline V gene. The DNA for the CDR3 is TGTGCCAGCAGTCCCTGGACAGGTAGTAATGAAAAACTGTTTTTT. This codes for CASSPWTGSNEKLFF.

The chain is built from TRBV5-1 and TRBJ1-2; a weak D match, TRBD1 (6 bases). The V gene lost 1 base and the J gene lost 8 bases, with 12 bases spanning the gap. CDR1 SGHRS and CDR2 YFSETQ come from the germline V gene. The CDR3 sequence is 13 residues long. CDR3 amino acids: CASSLNREGGYTF. The DNA for the CDR3 is TGCGCCAGCAGCTTGAACAGGGAAGGGGGCTACACCTTC.

V usage is TRBV6-5 and J usage is TRBJ1-1, with 9 bases fitting TRBD1. Trimming cost V 5 bases and J 4 bases; bases outside gene matches: 5. Germline V gives CDR1 MNHEY, CDR2 SVGAGI. The CDR3 covers 14 residues. In DNA, the CDR3 is TGTGCCAGCAGTAATTACAGGGGGCCCACTGAAGCTTTCTTT. Protein: CASSNYRGPTEAFF.

This sequence joins TRBV5-5 and TRBJ2-3; 7 bases are shared with TRBD1. The trim removed 2 bases at V and 1 base at J, leaving 13 bases unmatched. The CDR3 has 18 amino acids. Germline-derived CDR1 and CDR2 are SGHKS and YYEKEE (reference sequence). The CDR3 nucleotides are TGTGCCAGCAGCTTTAGGCCAGAGGGGGCGAGCGGCACAGATACGCAGTATTTT. Translation gives CASSFRPEGASGTDTQYF.

This clone appeared once. The chain uses TRBV15 and TRBJ1-2, with unresolved D. Germline CDR1 and CDR2: LNHNV and YYDKDF (reference sequence). The CDR3 is 14 amino acids. The germline V and J ends were trimmed by 5 bases and 2 bases, with 12 bases remaining between them. Here the CDR3 reads CATSPQLTNYGYTF. In DNA form, the CDR3 reads TGTGCCACCAGCCCCCAACTGACAAACTATGGCTACACCTTC. The whole variable domain, remainder taken from reference TRBV15 and TRBJ1-2, is DAMVIQNPRYQVTQFGKPVTLSCSQTLNHNVMYWYQQKSSQAPKLLFHYYDKDFNNEADTPDNFQSRRPNTSFCFLDIRSPGLGDTAMYLCATSPQLTNYGYTFGSGTRLTVV.

This sequence joins TRBV28 and TRBJ2-7, with D possibly matching TRBD1 (6 bases). CDR3 size: 15 residues. The V gene's germline CDR1 is MDHEN and CDR2 SYDVKM. The germline V and J ends were trimmed by 3 bases and 4 bases, with 16 bases remaining between them. CDR3 DNA: TGTGCCAGCAGTTTGGGGACACAAAAGGCGTACGAGCAGTACTTC. Its translation is CASSLGTQKAYEQYF.

The rearrangement links TRBV29-1 to TRBJ1-1; perhaps TRBD1 as D (6 bases). Germline assignment: CDR1 SQVTM and CDR2 ANQGSEA. The CDR3 runs to 13 residues. V was cut by 7 bases and J by 4 bases, with 16 bases left in between. CDR3 sequence reads: CSARNRVRTEAFF. The CDR3 DNA is TGCAGCGCTAGAAACAGGGTTCGCACTGAAGCTTTCTTT.

The chain joins TRBV24-1 to TRBJ2-7, with D perhaps matching TRBD2 (6 bases). Per germline, CDR1 KGHDR and CDR2 SFDVKD. V shed 1 base and J shed 3 bases, with 12 bases lying between them. The CDR3 loop spans 15 amino acids. The chain's CDR3 is CATSDFRTICYEQYF. In DNA, the CDR3 is TGTGCCACCAGTGATTTTCGGACTATCTGCTACGAGCAGTACTTC.